This T cell receptor beta chain stems from a study of shared clonotypes between healthy human individuals. On the study more broadly: CD4 naive cells filled three plates per donor, CD4 memory three, CD8 naive two and CD8 memory one. Study observations and caveats: On the whole, naive subsets had larger estimated richness than memory subsets had. Of the naive CD4 clonotypes, roughly 5% were shared across several donors.

Repertoires were generated with immunoSEQ multiplex PCR, while TCRdb's copy carries only in-frame clones and drops some. The profile shows more than 2 million clones, about 94% of them singletons. The CDR3 length is 14 residues. In germline, CDR1 is SGDLS, CDR2 YYNGEE. J gave up 3 bases and V 0 bases, and 3 bases lay outside the gene matches. Remarks on this clone: Its antigen is unknown. This sample includes further DNA sequences coding for the same CDR3.

Naive CD8 cells, CD45RO-negative and positively selected for CCR7, excluded terminally differentiated effector memory CD45RA+ cells. This chain joins TRBV9 and TRBJ2-7, with 7 nucleotides matching TRBD2. This TCR was recovered from a man aged 18 to 30 in good health. Sequences were obtained from naive CD8+ T cells sorted from blood. CDR3 nucleotide sequence: TGTGCCAGCAGCGTAGCGGGAGGAAACTACGAGCAGTACTTC. Translation gives CASSVAGGNYEQYF.